Listed below are T cell receptor beta chains from one sample, sequenced in a study of identical twins. In TCRdb, the 5' RACE reads were re-called with MiXCR into one record per CDR3 protein. The table has about 890,000 distinct CDR3 sequences, more than 9% seen once. The data were also submitted as part of a second study, on yellow fever vaccine responses in identical twins.

The sequenced material came from PBMCs. Receptors were obtained from a woman between 18 and 29 years old in good health. CDR3s leave out the opening cysteine and the closing phenylalanine or tryptophan. Each record gives: V gene, J gene, D gene, clone size, CDR3 protein. The D gene is left open where the match is weak. Only part of the rows carry a size: once, few, many, or a class if the clone is expanded.

V gene: TRBV12-3/TRBV12-4
J gene: TRBJ1-1
D gene: TRBD1
clone size: many
CDR3 protein: ASRSDRGPNTEAF

V gene: TRBV6-5
J gene: TRBJ2-1
D gene: TRBD1
clone size: -
CDR3 protein: ASSYGQGTYNEQF

V gene: TRBV9
J gene: TRBJ2-6
D gene: -
clone size: -
CDR3 protein: ASSAQDVLT

V gene: TRBV27
J gene: TRBJ1-1
D gene: -
clone size: few
CDR3 protein: ASQPPGDTEAF

V gene: TRBV5-1
J gene: TRBJ1-2
D gene: -
clone size: -
CDR3 protein: ASSHRAGEKYGYT

V gene: TRBV4-2
J gene: TRBJ2-3
D gene: -
clone size: few
CDR3 protein: ASSQSPSATSTDTQY

V gene: TRBV6-1
J gene: TRBJ2-2
D gene: -
clone size: few
CDR3 protein: ATRQVTNTGELF

V gene: TRBV29-1
J gene: TRBJ2-3
D gene: TRBD2
clone size: many
CDR3 protein: SAAWGGADTQY

V gene: TRBV5-1
J gene: TRBJ2-3
D gene: -
clone size: -
CDR3 protein: ASSLGTRGESLTQY

V gene: TRBV7-6
J gene: TRBJ2-6
D gene: -
clone size: few
CDR3 protein: ASSLSTYPGANVLT

V gene: TRBV5-1
J gene: TRBJ2-1
D gene: -
clone size: -
CDR3 protein: ASSLGSGGGSNEQF

V gene: TRBV5-1
J gene: TRBJ2-3
D gene: -
clone size: -
CDR3 protein: ASSPLGGASGDTQY

V gene: TRBV2
J gene: TRBJ1-1
D gene: -
clone size: few
CDR3 protein: ASSDPFGRVLDTEAF

V gene: TRBV5-1
J gene: TRBJ2-3
D gene: -
clone size: many
CDR3 protein: ASSLEPGPSTDTQY

V gene: TRBV9
J gene: TRBJ1-1
D gene: -
clone size: -
CDR3 protein: ASSVTPAGGTEAF

V gene: TRBV21-1
J gene: TRBJ1-1
D gene: -
clone size: few
CDR3 protein: ASSNTRNTEAF

V gene: TRBV20-1
J gene: TRBJ1-1
D gene: -
clone size: few
CDR3 protein: SARVGTNTEAF

V gene: TRBV6-1
J gene: TRBJ2-5
D gene: -
clone size: many
CDR3 protein: ASSEASQGVRETQY

V gene: TRBV6-5
J gene: TRBJ1-2
D gene: -
clone size: -
CDR3 protein: ASSYISRDSPTNYGYT